The next 24 T cell receptor beta chains were all read from a single sample in a study of PD-L1 blockade in urothelial cancer (dated by TCRdb to about 2017). Library prep was done by the immunoSEQ multiplex PCR assay. TCRdb provides this immuneACCESS table in a form limited to in-frame rearrangements. Some clones are lacking; in checked studies, under half of them reflect an unresolved V gene, and why the rest are absent is not known. The sample data list around 40,000 clones, and 80% to 90% of these were observed just once. In total, the top ten clones hold about a sixth of the sample. This specimen was PBMCs, taken around atezolizumab (anti-PD-L1) treatment. The receptors stem from a man aged 55 to 70 with urothelial cancer.

The chain carries TRBV6-1 and TRBJ2-3, with 9 nucleotides matching TRBD2. Germline V gene lookup returns CDR1 MNHNS and CDR2 SASEGT. V shed 1 base and J 2 bases; nucleotides not matched to a gene: 1. The CDR3 covers 15 residues. CDR3 amino acids: CASSEERGVTDTQYF. The DNA of the CDR3 is TGTGCCAGCAGTGAAGAGCGGGGGGTCACAGATACGCAGTATTTT.

This chain joins TRBV6-6 and TRBJ2-2; D is uncertain. Germline CDR1 MNHNY, CDR2 SVGAGI (reference sequence). This CDR3 spans 12 amino acids. Between the trimmed V and J ends, which lost 2 bases and 5 bases, there was a span of 3 bases. The CDR3 loop is CASSYTTGELFF. Written as DNA, the CDR3 is TGTGCCAGCAGTTACACAACCGGGGAGCTGTTTTTT.

V usage is TRBV5-1 and J usage is TRBJ2-5, with D maybe TRBD2 (7 bases). The CDR3 spans 16 residues. With 4 bases removed from V and 5 bases from J, the gap between germline ends came to 21 bases. CDR1 is SGHRS and CDR2 is YFSETQ in the germline V gene. The CDR3 nucleotides read TGCGCCAGCAGCCCGGCGTTGGGGGGGCGTTTGGAGACCCAGTACTTC. Amino acids: CASSPALGGRLETQYF. Full variable domain (missing parts from reference TRBV5-1 and TRBJ2-5): KAGVTQTPRYLIKTRGQQVTLSCSPISGHRSVSWYQQTPGQGLQFLFEYFSETQRNKGNFPGRFSGRQFSNSRSEMNVSTLELGDSALYLCASSPALGGRLETQYFGPGTRLLVL.

The rearrangement uses TRBV5-1 and TRBJ1-1; 10 nucleotides agree with TRBD1. Germline loops: CDR1 SGHRS, CDR2 YFSETQ. The CDR3 consists of 15 residues. V lost 0 bases and J lost 7; bases outside the gene matches: 6. The CDR3 DNA sequence: TGCGCCAGCAGCTTGGCCCGGGGACAGGGGAATGAAGCTTTCTTT. This gives the protein CASSLARGQGNEAFF.

This clone was observed a handful of times. V gene TRBV28 combines with J gene TRBJ1-1; TRBD1 matches 7 bases. Looked up from germline, CDR1 is MDHEN and CDR2 is SYDVKM. The CDR3 spans 16 residues. J gave up 1 base and V 5 bases, and 10 bases lay outside the gene matches. This CDR3 reads CASSPWDSLANTEAFF. In DNA form, the CDR3 reads TGTGCCAGCAGTCCATGGGACAGCCTGGCGAACACTGAAGCTTTCTTT.

The V call is TRBV6-6, the J call TRBJ1-3, with 7 bases matching TRBD1. Trimming removed 4 bases from V and 1 base from J; junction bases left unmatched: 7. From germline, CDR1 is MNHNY and CDR2 SVGAGI (reference sequence). CDR3 length: 16 residues. The CDR3 nucleotides read TGTGCCAGCAGTTCGCTCGGACAGGCGTCTGGAAACACCATATATTTT. Encoded protein: CASSSLGQASGNTIYF.

J is TRBJ2-3 and V is TRBV7-9; 9 bases match TRBD2. V lost 3 bases and J lost 4; bases outside the gene matches: 17. The CDR3 runs to 19 residues. Germline V gene data show CDR1 as SEHNR and CDR2 as FQNEAQ (reference sequence). Written as DNA, the CDR3 is TGTGCCAGCAGCTTCCCTCCCGCGGGAGGGCCGAACAGGGCAGATACGCAGTATTTT. Translating gives CASSFPPAGGPNRADTQYF.

This chain connects TRBV11-3 to TRBJ1-6; 9 nucleotides align to TRBD1. V was clipped by 5 bases and J by 8 bases; unmatched bases: 7. This CDR3 spans 15 amino acids. The germline V gene has CDR1 SGHNT and CDR2 YENEEA. The CDR3 bases are TGTGCCAGCAGCCTCTGGGACAGGGTATATTCACCCCTCCACTTT. Its protein is CASSLWDRVYSPLHF.

The genes are TRBV11-3 and TRBJ2-1; the match to TRBD1 covers 7 bases. CDR3 length: 18 residues. Trimming removed 3 bases from V and 4 bases from J; junction bases left unmatched: 15. CDR1 is SGHNT and CDR2 is YENEEA in the germline V gene. CDR3 in amino acids: CASSLGTGRQGDYNEQFF. The CDR3 region has the DNA TGTGCCAGCAGCTTGGGTACGGGAAGGCAGGGGGATTACAATGAGCAGTTCTTC.

The chain recombines TRBV5-6 with TRBJ2-7, with D possibly matching TRBD1 (5 bases). Between the trimmed V and J ends, which lost 4 bases and 6 bases, there was a span of 14 bases. The CDR3 runs 13 residues. The germline V gene has CDR1 SGHDT and CDR2 YYEEEE. DNA for the CDR3: TGTGCCAGCAGCGTGGCAGGGTTTGGCGAGCAGTACTTC. Protein sequence: CASSVAGFGEQYF.

The chain uses TRBV7-9 and TRBJ1-2, with D possibly being TRBD1 (6 bases). Germline values: CDR1 SEHNR, CDR2 FQNEAQ (reference sequence). This CDR3 is 13 amino acids long. Trimming left V 0 bases short and J 9 bases short, with 11 bases between. The CDR3 reads CASSLAQGGRYTF. DNA of the CDR3: TGTGCCAGCAGCTTAGCACAGGGCGGTCGCTACACCTTC.

This clone was recorded once. The chain has TRBV14 and TRBJ1-2, with no clear D. Germline CDR1 and CDR2: SGHDN and FVKESK. V was cut by 5 bases and J by 3 bases, with 7 bases left in between. This CDR3 is built from 12 residues. The CDR3 protein is CASSWGDYGYTF. CDR3 nucleotides: TGTGCCAGCAGCTGGGGAGACTATGGCTACACCTTC. The variable domain in full, with the rest retrieved from reference TRBV14 and TRBJ1-2, is EAGVTQFPSHSVIEKGQTVTLRCDPISGHDNLYWYRRVMGKEIKFLLHFVKESKQDESGMPNNRFLAERTGGTYSTLKVQPAELEDSGVYFCASSWGDYGYTFGSGTRLTVV.

The J gene is TRBJ2-5, the V gene TRBV10-3; 8 positions agree with TRBD2. Germline loops: CDR1 ENHRY, CDR2 SYGVKD. Unmatched junction bases numbered 11, after V lost 5 bases and J lost 3 bases. The CDR3 totals 16 residues. CDR3 loop: CAISSSPGGSKETQYF. The CDR3 nucleotides are TGTGCCATCAGTAGCTCCCCGGGGGGGAGTAAAGAGACCCAGTACTTC.

This chain joins TRBV4-3 and TRBJ2-2, with TRBD2 matching over 7 bases. There are 14 residues in the CDR3. Germline lookup yields CDR1 LGHNA and CDR2 YSLEER. The junction had 7 bases not matched to a gene; V was cut back by 4 bases and J by 8 bases. The CDR3 protein is CASSPRTRAGELFF. The CDR3 region has the DNA TGCGCCAGCAGCCCCCGGACTAGAGCAGGGGAGCTGTTTTTT.

The J gene is TRBJ2-7, the V gene TRBV6-1; D might be TRBD2 (5 bases). CDR1 and CDR2 (germline): MNHNS, SASEGT. The CDR3 is 16 amino acids. V dropped 3 bases and J dropped 1 base, with 16 bases sitting between them. CDR3 sequence: CASSDLRSGKSYEQYF. Written as DNA, the CDR3 is TGTGCCAGCAGTGATCTAAGAAGCGGAAAGTCCTACGAGCAGTACTTC.

This clone was seen more than once but under ten times. The J gene is TRBJ2-7, the V gene TRBV7-2, with 8 bases matching TRBD2. Losses at the gene ends were 2 bases for V and 3 bases for J; bases not matched to a gene: 3. This CDR3 contains 14 residues. CDR1 SGHTA and CDR2 FQGNSA come from the germline V gene. This CDR3 is CASSLSGSNYEQYF. The DNA for the CDR3 is TGTGCCAGCAGCTTAAGCGGGAGTAACTACGAGCAGTACTTC. Drawing the rest from reference TRBV7-2 and TRBJ2-7, the complete variable domain is GAGVSQSPSNKVTEKGKDVELRCDPISGHTALYWYRQSLGQGLEFLIYFQGNSAPDKSGLPSDRFSAERTGGSVSTLTIQRTQQEDSAVYLCASSLSGSNYEQYFGPGTRLTVT.

V and J are TRBV13 and TRBJ2-4; D might be TRBD1 (6 bases). Deletions cut 4 bases from V and 9 bases from J, with 13 bases between. Germline loops: CDR1 PRHDT, CDR2 FYEKMQ (reference sequence). The CDR3 extends over 13 amino acids. This CDR3 is CASSSRQDGIQYF. CDR3 sequence (DNA): TGTGCCAGCAGCTCACGACAGGATGGCATTCAGTACTTC.

This chain uses TRBV6-5 with TRBJ2-1; D is perhaps TRBD2 (5 bases). Germline values: CDR1 MNHEY, CDR2 SVGAGI. This CDR3 has 13 amino acids. V was pared by 7 bases and J by 4 bases, with 11 bases between. CDR3 nucleotides: TGTGCCAGCACTTGGACTGGATACAATGAGCAGTTCTTC. As protein: CASTWTGYNEQFF.

V is TRBV7-2 and J is TRBJ1-4, with 9 bases that match TRBD1. CDR3 size: 15 residues. CDR1 and CDR2 (germline): SGHTA, FQGNSA. V trimming: 1 base; J trimming: 5 bases; junction bases outside the gene matches: 2. The CDR3 DNA follows: TGTGCCAGCAGCTTAGGGGACAGGGACAATGAAAAACTGTTTTTT. It encodes CASSLGDRDNEKLFF.

The chain links TRBV5-5 to TRBJ2-5, with 7 bases fitting TRBD1. The CDR3 spans 15 residues. The germline gives CDR1 SGHKS, CDR2 YYEKEE (reference sequence). With 3 bases clipped from V and 2 bases from J, the junction kept 7 bases outside the gene matches. The CDR3 region has the DNA TGTGCCAGCAGCTGGGGATTACAGGGGCAAGAGACCCAGTACTTC. Translated, it gives CASSWGLQGQETQYF.

This sequence joins TRBV11-2 and TRBJ2-1, with TRBD2 matching 7 bases. CDR1 and CDR2 (germline): SGHAT, FQNNGV. V shed 6 bases and J 8 bases; nucleotides not matched to a gene: 13. The CDR3 spans 15 residues. The CDR3 sequence: CASSRLAPRLHEQFF. The CDR3, as DNA: TGTGCCAGCAGTCGACTAGCTCCTAGGCTCCATGAGCAGTTCTTC.

The genes are TRBV10-3 and TRBJ2-5, with 8 bases identical to TRBD1. This CDR3 comprises 15 residues. V trimming: 3 bases; J trimming: 1 base; junction bases outside the gene matches: 4. Germline V gives CDR1 ENHRY, CDR2 SYGVKD. CDR3 DNA: TGTGCCATCAGTGACGTAGACAGGGGCCAAGAGACCCAGTACTTC. Translating it yields CAISDVDRGQETQYF.

The genes are TRBV5-6 and TRBJ2-3; 10 bases align to TRBD2. Trimming at V came to 4 bases and at J to 1 base, leaving 12 bases not matched to a gene. From germline, CDR1 is SGHDT and CDR2 YYEEEE. The CDR3 consists of 18 residues. CDR3 sequence reads: CASSLPGLASMGTDTQYF. DNA for the CDR3: TGTGCCAGCAGCCTGCCGGGACTAGCGTCAATGGGCACAGATACGCAGTATTTT.

V is TRBV7-2 and J is TRBJ1-1; 8 bases are shared with TRBD1. The ends lost 3 bases at V and 6 bases at J; junction bases unmatched: 3. Germline V lookup: CDR1 SGHTA, CDR2 FQGNSA. The CDR3 totals 13 residues. The CDR3 is CASSFRQGSEAFF. The DNA of the CDR3 is TGTGCCAGCAGCTTCAGACAGGGGTCTGAAGCTTTCTTT.